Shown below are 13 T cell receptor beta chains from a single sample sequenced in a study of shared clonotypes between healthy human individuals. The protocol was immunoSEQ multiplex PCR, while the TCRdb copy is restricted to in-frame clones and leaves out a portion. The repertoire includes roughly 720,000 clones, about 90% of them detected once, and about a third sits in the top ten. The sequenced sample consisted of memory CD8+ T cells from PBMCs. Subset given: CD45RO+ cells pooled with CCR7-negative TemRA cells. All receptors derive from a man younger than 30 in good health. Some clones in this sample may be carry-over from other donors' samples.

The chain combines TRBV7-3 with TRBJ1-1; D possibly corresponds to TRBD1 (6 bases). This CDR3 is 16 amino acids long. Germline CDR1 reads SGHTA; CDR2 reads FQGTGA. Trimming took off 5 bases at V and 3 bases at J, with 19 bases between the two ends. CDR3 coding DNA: TGTGCCAGCAGCCAAATGAAGAGAGGGGGGCACACTGAAGCTTTCTTT. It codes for CASSQMKRGGHTEAFF.

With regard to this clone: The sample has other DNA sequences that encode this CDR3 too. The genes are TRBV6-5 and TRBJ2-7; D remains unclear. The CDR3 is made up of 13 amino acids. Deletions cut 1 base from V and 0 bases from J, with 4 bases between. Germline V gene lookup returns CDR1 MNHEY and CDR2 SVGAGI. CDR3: CASSYLSSYEQYF. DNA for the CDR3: TGTGCCAGCAGTTACTTATCCTCCTACGAGCAGTACTTC.

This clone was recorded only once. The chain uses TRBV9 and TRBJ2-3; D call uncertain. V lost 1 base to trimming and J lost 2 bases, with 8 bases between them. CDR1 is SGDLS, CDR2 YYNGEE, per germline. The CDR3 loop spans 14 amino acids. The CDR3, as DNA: TGTGCCAGCAGCGTATCCGGAGTCACAGATACGCAGTATTTT. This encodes CASSVSGVTDTQYF. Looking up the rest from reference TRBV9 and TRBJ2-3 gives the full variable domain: DSGVTQTPKHLITATGQRVTLRCSPRSGDLSVYWYQQSLDQGLQFLIQYYNGEERAKGNILERFSAQQFPDLHSELNLSSLELGDSALYFCASSVSGVTDTQYFGPGTRLTVL.

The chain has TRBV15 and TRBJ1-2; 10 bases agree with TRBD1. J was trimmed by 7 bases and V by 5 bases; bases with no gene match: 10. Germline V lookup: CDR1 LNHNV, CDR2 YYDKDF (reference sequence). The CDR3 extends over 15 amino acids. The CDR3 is CATSGRTGGVRGYTF. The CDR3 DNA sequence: TGTGCCACCAGCGGGAGGACAGGGGGTGTACGTGGCTACACCTTC.

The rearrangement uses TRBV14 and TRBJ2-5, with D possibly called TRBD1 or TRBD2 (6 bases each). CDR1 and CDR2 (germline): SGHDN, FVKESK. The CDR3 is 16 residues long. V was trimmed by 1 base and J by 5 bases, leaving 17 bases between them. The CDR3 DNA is TGTGCCAGCAGCCAAGTCGACTACCGAGGGGGGGAGACCCAGTACTTC. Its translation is CASSQVDYRGGETQYF.

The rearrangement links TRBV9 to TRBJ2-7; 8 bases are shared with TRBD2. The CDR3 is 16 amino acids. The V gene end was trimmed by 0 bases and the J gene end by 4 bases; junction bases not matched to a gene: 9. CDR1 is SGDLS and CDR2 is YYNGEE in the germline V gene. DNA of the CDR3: TGTGCCAGCAGCGTAGCGACGGGACTAGGGGCTTACGAGCAGTACTTC. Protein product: CASSVATGLGAYEQYF.

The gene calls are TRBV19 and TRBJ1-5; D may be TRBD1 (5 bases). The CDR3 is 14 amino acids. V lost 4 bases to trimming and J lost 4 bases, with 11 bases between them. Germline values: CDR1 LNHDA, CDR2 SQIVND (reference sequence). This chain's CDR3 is CASSTGTQNQPQHF. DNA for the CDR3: TGTGCCAGTAGTACCGGGACTCAAAATCAGCCCCAGCATTTT. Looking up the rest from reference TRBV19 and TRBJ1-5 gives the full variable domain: DGGITQSPKYLFRKEGQNVTLSCEQNLNHDAMYWYRQDPGQGLRLIYYSQIVNDFQKGDIAEGYSVSREKKESFPLTVTSAQKNPTAFYLCASSTGTQNQPQHFGDGTRLSIL.

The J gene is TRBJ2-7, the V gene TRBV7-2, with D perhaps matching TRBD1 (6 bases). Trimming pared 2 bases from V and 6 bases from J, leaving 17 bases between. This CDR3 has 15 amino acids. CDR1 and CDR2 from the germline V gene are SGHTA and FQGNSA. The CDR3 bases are TGTGCCAGCAGCTTATTGGACAGCGCACCCTTCGAGCAGTACTTC. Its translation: CASSLLDSAPFEQYF. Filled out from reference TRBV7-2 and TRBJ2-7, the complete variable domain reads GAGVSQSPSNKVTEKGKDVELRCDPISGHTALYWYRQSLGQGLEFLIYFQGNSAPDKSGLPSDRFSAERTGGSVSTLTIQRTQQEDSAVYLCASSLLDSAPFEQYFGPGTRLTVT.

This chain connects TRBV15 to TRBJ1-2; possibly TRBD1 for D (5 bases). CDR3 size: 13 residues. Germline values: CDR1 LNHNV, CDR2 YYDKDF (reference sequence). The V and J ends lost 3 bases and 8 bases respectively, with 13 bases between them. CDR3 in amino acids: CATSSKKGIGYTF. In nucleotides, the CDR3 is TGTGCCACCAGCAGTAAGAAGGGGATAGGCTACACCTTC.

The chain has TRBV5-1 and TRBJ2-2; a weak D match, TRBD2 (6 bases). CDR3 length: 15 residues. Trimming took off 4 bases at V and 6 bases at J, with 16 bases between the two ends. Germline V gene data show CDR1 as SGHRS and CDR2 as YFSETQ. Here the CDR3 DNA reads TGCGCCAGCAGCACATGGGGGGAGTACTCCGGGGAGCTGTTTTTT. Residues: CASSTWGEYSGELFF.

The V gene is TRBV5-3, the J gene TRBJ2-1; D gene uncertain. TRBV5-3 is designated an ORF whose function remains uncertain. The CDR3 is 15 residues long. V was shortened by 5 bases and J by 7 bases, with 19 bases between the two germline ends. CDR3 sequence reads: CARRIGLFRGNEQFF. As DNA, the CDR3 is TGTGCCAGAAGGATCGGGCTATTTCGCGGAAATGAGCAGTTCTTC.

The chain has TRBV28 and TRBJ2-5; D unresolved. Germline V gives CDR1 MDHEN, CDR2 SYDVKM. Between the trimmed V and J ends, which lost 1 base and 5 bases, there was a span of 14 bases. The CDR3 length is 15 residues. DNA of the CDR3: TGTGCCAGCAGTTTATATCCTAGGCAATCTGAGACCCAGTACTTC. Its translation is CASSLYPRQSETQYF.

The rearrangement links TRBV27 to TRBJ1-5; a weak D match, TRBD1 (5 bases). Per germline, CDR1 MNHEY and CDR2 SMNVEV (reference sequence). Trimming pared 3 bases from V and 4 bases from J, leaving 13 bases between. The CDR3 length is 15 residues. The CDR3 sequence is CASSLAPGRNQPQHF. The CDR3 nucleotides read TGTGCCAGCAGTTTGGCTCCAGGGCGTAATCAGCCCCAGCATTTT.